These 6 T cell receptor beta chains were all obtained from the same sample, sequenced in a study of blood T cell repertoires in COVID-19. This table comes from immunoSEQ multiplex PCR, and its TCRdb copy is limited to in-frame clones, with some not included. The sample holds fewer than 400,000 clones; over 75% are singletons and the top ten take less than 2.5%. The sample was PBMCs or T cells enriched from blood (not recorded which). The receptors shown here come from a man aged 25 to 45 who had recovered from COVID-19.

This clone was counted between two and nine times. The CDR3 nucleotides read TGTGCCACCAGTGACCGGGGGGAGACAGATACGCAGTATTTT. It is translated as CATSDRGETDTQYF. The rearrangement joins TRBV24-1 to TRBJ2-3; 7 bases align to TRBD2. Per the germline V gene, CDR1 is KGHDR and CDR2 is SFDVKD. The CDR3 consists of 14 residues. The trim removed 4 bases at V and 3 bases at J, leaving 3 bases unmatched.

The gene calls are TRBV28 and TRBJ2-7, with 7 bases that match TRBD2. V dropped 5 bases and J dropped 6; count of bases not matched to a gene: 7. The CDR3 is 13 residues long. Germline V gene data show CDR1 as MDHEN and CDR2 as SYDVKM. The CDR3 nucleotides are TGTGCCAGCAGTCCTTGGGGGGGTACCGAGCAGTACTTC. Translation gives CASSPWGGTEQYF. Using reference TRBV28 and TRBJ2-7 for the parts outside the CDR3, the full variable domain is DVKVTQSSRYLVKRTGEKVFLECVQDMDHENMFWYRQDPGLGLRLIYFSYDVKMKEKGDIPEGYSVSREKKERFSLILESASTNQTSMYLCASSPWGGTEQYFGPGTRLTVT.

This clone was counted between two and nine times. The genes are TRBV4-2 and TRBJ1-2; 8 nucleotides line up with TRBD1. The CDR3 sequence is 16 residues long. CDR1 LGHNA and CDR2 YNFKEQ come from the germline V gene. The ends lost 4 bases at V and 3 bases at J; junction bases unmatched: 10. CDR3 DNA sequence: TGTGCCAGCAGCCCTCCTGGACAGGGCTTGGACTATGGCTACACCTTC. Encoded protein: CASSPPGQGLDYGYTF.

The chain uses TRBV6-5 and TRBJ1-1; TRBD1 might be the D (6 bases). V lost 5 bases, J lost 1 base, and 11 bases lay in between. CDR3 size: 14 residues. Germline CDR1 MNHEY, CDR2 SVGAGI. DNA of the CDR3: TGTGCCAGCAGTCCCACAGGGCGGAACACTGAAGCTTTCTTT. Amino acid sequence: CASSPTGRNTEAFF.

The V call is TRBV6-4, the J call TRBJ1-1, with a weak D call TRBD1 (5 bases). The CDR3 has 15 residues. V was cut by 3 bases and J by 6 bases, with 17 bases left in between. Per germline, CDR1 MRHNA and CDR2 SNTAGT. CDR3 protein: CASSESPGPYAEAFF. In DNA, the CDR3 is TGTGCCAGCAGTGAGTCACCAGGGCCTTACGCTGAAGCTTTCTTT.

The V call is TRBV7-9, the J call TRBJ2-3; 8 bases match TRBD2. Germline V gives CDR1 SEHNR, CDR2 FQNEAQ (reference sequence). The ends lost 2 bases at V and 0 bases at J; junction bases unmatched: 4. CDR3 size: 16 residues. CDR3 sequence (DNA): TGTGCCAGCAGCTTAAGCGGGGGACCAAGCACAGATACGCAGTATTTT. It yields the protein CASSLSGGPSTDTQYF.